The subject of this entry is one T cell receptor beta chain. This sample is drawn from a study of radiotherapy plus CTLA-4 blockade in lung cancer. Trimming left V 4 bases short and J 2 bases short, with 13 bases between. CDR3 length: 14 amino acids. Germline CDR1 SGHKS, CDR2 YYEKEE (reference sequence). Data came from immunoSEQ multiplex PCR; TCRdb stores just in-frame clones and leaves some out. The sample lists about 19,000 clones; about 84% were seen once. The receptor was derived from a human donor with non-small cell lung cancer whose response to radiotherapy plus ipilimumab could not be evaluated. V and J are TRBV5-5 and TRBJ2-7, with D perhaps TRBD1 (5 bases). The sequencing here drew on peripheral blood, taken from a patient treated with radiotherapy plus ipilimumab. Here the CDR3 reads CASSETVGPYEQYF. In nucleotides, the CDR3 is TGTGCCAGCAGCGAGACAGTAGGTCCCTACGAGCAGTACTTC.